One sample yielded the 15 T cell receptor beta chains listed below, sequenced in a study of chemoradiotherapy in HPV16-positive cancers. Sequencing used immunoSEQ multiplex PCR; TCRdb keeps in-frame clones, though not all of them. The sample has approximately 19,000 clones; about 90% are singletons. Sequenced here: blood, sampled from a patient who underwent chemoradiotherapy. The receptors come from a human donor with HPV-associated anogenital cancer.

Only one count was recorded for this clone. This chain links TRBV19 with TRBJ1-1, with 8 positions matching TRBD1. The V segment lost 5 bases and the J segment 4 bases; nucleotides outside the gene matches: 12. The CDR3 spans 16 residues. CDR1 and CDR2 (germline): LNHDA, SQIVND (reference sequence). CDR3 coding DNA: TGTGCCAGTAGTCCCTCTGCAGGGGGCCGGAGCACTGAAGCTTTCTTT. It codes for CASSPSAGGRSTEAFF. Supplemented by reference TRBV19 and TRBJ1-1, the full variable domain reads DGGITQSPKYLFRKEGQNVTLSCEQNLNHDAMYWYRQDPGQGLRLIYYSQIVNDFQKGDIAEGYSVSREKKESFPLTVTSAQKNPTAFYLCASSPSAGGRSTEAFFGQGTRLTVV.

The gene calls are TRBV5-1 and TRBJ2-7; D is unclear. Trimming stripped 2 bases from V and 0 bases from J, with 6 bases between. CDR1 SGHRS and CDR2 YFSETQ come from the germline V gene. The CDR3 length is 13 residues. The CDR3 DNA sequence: TGCGCCAGCAGCTTTACCGTCTCCTACGAGCAGTACTTC. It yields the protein CASSFTVSYEQYF. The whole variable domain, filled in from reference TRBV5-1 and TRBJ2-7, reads KAGVTQTPRYLIKTRGQQVTLSCSPISGHRSVSWYQQTPGQGLQFLFEYFSETQRNKGNFPGRFSGRQFSNSRSEMNVSTLELGDSALYLCASSFTVSYEQYFGPGTRLTVT.

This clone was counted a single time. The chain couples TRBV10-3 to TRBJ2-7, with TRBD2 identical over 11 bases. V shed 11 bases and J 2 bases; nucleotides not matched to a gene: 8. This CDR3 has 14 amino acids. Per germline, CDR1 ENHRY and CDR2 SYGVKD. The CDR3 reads CAAAGTSGAYEQYF. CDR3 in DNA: TGTGCCGCCGCCGGGACTAGCGGTGCCTACGAGCAGTACTTC.

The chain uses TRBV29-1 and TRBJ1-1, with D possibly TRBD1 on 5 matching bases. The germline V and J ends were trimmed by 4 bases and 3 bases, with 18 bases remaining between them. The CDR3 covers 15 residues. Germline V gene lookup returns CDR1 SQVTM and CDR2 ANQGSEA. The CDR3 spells CSVALKVRGDTEAFF. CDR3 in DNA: TGCAGCGTTGCCCTCAAGGTGAGGGGTGACACTGAAGCTTTCTTT. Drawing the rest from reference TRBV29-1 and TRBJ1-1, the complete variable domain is SAVISQKPSRDICQRGTSLTIQCQVDSQVTMMFWYRQQPGQSLTLIATANQGSEATYESGFVIDKFPISRPNLTFSTLTVSNMSPEDSSIYLCSVALKVRGDTEAFFGQGTRLTVV.

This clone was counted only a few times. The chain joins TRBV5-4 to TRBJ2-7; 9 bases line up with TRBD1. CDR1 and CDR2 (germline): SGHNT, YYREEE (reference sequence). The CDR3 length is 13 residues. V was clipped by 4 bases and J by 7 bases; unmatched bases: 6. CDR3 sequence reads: CASSADRGGEQYF. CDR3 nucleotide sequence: TGTGCCAGCAGCGCGGACAGGGGTGGGGAGCAGTACTTC.

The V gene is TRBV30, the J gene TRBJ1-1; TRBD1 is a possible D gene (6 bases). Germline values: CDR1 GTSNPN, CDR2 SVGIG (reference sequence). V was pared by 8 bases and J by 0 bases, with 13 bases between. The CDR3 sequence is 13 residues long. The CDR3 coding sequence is TGTGCCCAACGGAGGGGGTTGAACACTGAAGCTTTCTTT. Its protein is CAQRRGLNTEAFF.

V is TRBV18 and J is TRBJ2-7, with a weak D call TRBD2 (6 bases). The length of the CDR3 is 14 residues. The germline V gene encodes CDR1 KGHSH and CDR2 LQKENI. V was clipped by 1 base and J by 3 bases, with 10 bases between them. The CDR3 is CASSPLGTGYEQYF. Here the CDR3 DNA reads TGTGCCAGCTCACCACTAGGGACTGGCTACGAGCAGTACTTC.

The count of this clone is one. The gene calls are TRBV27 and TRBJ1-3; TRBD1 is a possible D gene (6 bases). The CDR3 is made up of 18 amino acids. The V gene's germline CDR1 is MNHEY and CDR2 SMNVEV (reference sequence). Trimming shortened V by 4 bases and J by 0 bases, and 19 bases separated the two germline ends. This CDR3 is CASSSISQGQTSGNTIYF. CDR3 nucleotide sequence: TGTGCCAGCAGTTCCATATCACAGGGCCAAACCTCTGGAAACACCATATATTTT.

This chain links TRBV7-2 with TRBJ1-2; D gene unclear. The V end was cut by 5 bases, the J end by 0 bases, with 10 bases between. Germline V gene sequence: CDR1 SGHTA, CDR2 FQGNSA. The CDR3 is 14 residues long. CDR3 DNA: TGTGCCAGCAGCCCCGTGGACCCTAACTATGGCTACACCTTC. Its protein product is CASSPVDPNYGYTF.

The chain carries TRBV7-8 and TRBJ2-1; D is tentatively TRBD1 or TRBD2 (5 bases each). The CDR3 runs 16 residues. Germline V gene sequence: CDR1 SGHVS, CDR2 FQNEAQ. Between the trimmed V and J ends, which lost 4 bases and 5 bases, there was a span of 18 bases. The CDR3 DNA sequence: TGTGCCAGCAGCTCCGCTCGGGACGGGATTGACAATGAGCAGTTCTTC. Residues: CASSSARDGIDNEQFF.

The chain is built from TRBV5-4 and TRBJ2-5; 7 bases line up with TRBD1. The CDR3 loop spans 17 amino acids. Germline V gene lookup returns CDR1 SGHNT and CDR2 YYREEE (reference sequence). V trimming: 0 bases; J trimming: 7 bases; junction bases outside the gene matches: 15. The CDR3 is CASSLAFLGQPVGTQYF. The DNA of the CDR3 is TGTGCCAGCAGCTTGGCCTTTCTGGGACAGCCCGTCGGGACCCAGTACTTC.

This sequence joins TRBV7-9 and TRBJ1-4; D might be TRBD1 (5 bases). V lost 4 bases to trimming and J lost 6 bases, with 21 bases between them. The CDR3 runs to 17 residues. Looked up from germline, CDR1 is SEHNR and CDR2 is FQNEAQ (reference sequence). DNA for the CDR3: TGTGCCAGCAGCTCAAGGCAGGGTAGGCGAGTGGATGAAAAACTGTTTTTT. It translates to CASSSRQGRRVDEKLFF.

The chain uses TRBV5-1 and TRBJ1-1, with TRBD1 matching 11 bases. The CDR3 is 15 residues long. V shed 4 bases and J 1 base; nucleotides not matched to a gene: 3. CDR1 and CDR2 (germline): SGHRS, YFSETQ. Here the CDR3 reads CASSTGQGANTEAFF. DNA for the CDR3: TGCGCCAGCAGCACCGGACAGGGGGCGAACACTGAAGCTTTCTTT. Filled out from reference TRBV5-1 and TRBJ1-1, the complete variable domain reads KAGVTQTPRYLIKTRGQQVTLSCSPISGHRSVSWYQQTPGQGLQFLFEYFSETQRNKGNFPGRFSGRQFSNSRSEMNVSTLELGDSALYLCASSTGQGANTEAFFGQGTRLTVV.

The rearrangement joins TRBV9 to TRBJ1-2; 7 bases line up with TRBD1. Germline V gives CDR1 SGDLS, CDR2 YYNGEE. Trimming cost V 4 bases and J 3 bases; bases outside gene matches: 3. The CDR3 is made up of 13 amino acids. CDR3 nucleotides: TGTGCCAGCAGCTTTACAGGGGACTATGGCTACACCTTC. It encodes CASSFTGDYGYTF.

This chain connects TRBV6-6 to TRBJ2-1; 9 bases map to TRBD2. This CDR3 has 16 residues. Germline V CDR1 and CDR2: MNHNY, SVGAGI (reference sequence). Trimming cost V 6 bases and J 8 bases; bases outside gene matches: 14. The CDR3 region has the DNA TGTGCCAGCAGCCCCACTACTGCGGGGGGGCGCGATGAGCAGTTCTTC. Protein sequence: CASSPTTAGGRDEQFF.